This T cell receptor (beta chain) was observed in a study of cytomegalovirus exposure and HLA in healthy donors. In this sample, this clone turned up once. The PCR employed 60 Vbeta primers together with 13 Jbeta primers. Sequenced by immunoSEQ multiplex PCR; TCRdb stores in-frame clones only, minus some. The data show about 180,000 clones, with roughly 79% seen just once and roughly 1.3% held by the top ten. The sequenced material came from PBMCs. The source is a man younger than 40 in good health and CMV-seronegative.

In DNA form, the CDR3 reads TGCGCCAGCAGCTTGGCCGGGAACAGGGAAGGGCCTGGGGCCAACGTCCTGACTTTC. This encodes CASSLAGNREGPGANVLTF. The chain couples TRBV5-1 to TRBJ2-6; weak D call: TRBD1 (6 bases). V was clipped by 0 bases and J by 2 bases, with 18 bases between them. CDR1 and CDR2 (germline): SGHRS, YFSETQ. The CDR3 runs to 19 residues.